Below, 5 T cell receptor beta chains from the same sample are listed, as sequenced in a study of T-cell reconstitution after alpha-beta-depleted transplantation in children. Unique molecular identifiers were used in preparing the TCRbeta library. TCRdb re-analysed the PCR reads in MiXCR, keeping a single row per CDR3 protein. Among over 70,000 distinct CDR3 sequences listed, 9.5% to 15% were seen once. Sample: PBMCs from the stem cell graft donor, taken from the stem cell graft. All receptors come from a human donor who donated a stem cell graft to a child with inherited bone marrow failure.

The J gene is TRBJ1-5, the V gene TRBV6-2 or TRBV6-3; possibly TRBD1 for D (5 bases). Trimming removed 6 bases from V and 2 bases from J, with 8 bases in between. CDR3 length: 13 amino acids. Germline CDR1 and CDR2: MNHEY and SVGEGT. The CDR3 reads CASRWDGNQPQHF. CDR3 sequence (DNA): TGTGCCAGCAGGTGGGACGGCAATCAGCCCCAGCATTTT.

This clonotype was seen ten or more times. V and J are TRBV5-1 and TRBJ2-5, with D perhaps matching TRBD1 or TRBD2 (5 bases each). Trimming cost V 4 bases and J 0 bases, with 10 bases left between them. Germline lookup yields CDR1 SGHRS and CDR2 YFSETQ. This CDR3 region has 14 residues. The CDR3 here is CASSPGTDQETQYF. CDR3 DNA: TGCGCCAGCAGCCCTGGGACGGACCAAGAGACCCAGTACTTC.

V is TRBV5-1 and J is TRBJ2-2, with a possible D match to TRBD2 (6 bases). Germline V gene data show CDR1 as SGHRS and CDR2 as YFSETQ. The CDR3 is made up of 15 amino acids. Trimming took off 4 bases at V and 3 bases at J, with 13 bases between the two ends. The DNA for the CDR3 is TGCGCCAGCAGCCTAAGAACGGGGGACACCGGGGAGCTGTTTTTT. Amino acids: CASSLRTGDTGELFF. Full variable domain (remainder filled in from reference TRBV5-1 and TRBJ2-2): KAGVTQTPRYLIKTRGQQVTLSCSPISGHRSVSWYQQTPGQGLQFLFEYFSETQRNKGNFPGRFSGRQFSNSRSEMNVSTLELGDSALYLCASSLRTGDTGELFFGEGSRLTVL.

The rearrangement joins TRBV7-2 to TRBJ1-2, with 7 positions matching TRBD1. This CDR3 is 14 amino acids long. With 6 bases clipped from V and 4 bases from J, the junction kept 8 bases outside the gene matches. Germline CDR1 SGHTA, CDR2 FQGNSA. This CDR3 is CASRPGGRIYGYTF. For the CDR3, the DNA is TGTGCCAGCAGACCAGGGGGTCGAATCTATGGCTACACCTTC.

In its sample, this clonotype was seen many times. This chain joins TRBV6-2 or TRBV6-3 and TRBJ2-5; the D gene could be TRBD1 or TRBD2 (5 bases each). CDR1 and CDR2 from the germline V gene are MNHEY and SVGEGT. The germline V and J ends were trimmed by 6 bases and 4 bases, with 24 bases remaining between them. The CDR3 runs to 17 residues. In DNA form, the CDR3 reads TGTGCCAGCAGCTCTCCCCAGTGGGGGAGCGGCCTAGAGACCCAGTACTTC. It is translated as CASSSPQWGSGLETQYF.